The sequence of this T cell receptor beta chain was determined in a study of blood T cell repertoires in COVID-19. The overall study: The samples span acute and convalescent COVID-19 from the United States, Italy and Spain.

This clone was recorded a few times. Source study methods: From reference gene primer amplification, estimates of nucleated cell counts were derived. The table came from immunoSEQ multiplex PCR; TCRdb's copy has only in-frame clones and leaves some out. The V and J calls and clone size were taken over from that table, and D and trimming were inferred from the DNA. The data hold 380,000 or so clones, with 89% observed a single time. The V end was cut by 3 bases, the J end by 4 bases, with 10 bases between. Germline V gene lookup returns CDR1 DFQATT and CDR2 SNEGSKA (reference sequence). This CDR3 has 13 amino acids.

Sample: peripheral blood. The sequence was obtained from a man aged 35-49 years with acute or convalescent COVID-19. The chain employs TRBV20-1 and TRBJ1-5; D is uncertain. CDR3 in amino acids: CSASPSGNQPQHF. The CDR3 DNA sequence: TGCAGTGCTAGTCCCTCGGGAAATCAGCCCCAGCATTTT.